These T cell receptor beta chains were read from a single sample in a study of OX40 agonist ivuxolimab in advanced cancers. TCRdb's table, derived via immunoSEQ multiplex PCR, lists solely in-frame clones and lacks some. This table has 70,000 or so clones, about four fifths appearing once. The specimen comprised CD4+ or CD8+ T cells sorted from blood, sampled in a trial of the OX40 agonist ivuxolimab. The receptors stem from an adult with an advanced solid tumor such as melanoma, head and neck, liver or kidney cancer. Each CDR3 is given with its conserved first and last residue. The D gene is left open where the match is weak. Clone size is shown for a subset of rows, as once, few, many or a class of expanded clone.

D,V,size,J,CDR3,DNA
TRBD1,TRBV18,.,TRBJ2-4,CASSPVTGVAKNIQYF,TGTGCCAGCTCACCAGTCACAGGGGTTGCCAAAAACATTCAGTACTTC
.,TRBV10-1,.,TRBJ2-1,CASSDNNPYNEQFF,TGCGCCAGCAGTGACAACAACCCCTACAATGAGCAGTTCTTC
TRBD2,TRBV7-3,.,TRBJ2-1,CASSLNPLASGGINEQFF,TGTGCCAGCAGCTTAAACCCCCTGGCTAGCGGGGGAATCAATGAGCAGTTCTTC
TRBD2,TRBV15,.,TRBJ2-1,CATSRAGGRASNEQFF,TGTGCCACCAGCAGAGCGGGTGGGAGGGCCTCCAATGAGCAGTTCTTC
.,TRBV7-2,.,TRBJ1-3,CASSPLRSGNTIYF,TGTGCCAGCAGCCCCCTCCGGTCTGGAAACACCATATATTTT
.,TRBV7-9,few,TRBJ1-5,CASSPLSGRSSNQPQHF,TGTGCCAGCAGCCCACTCAGTGGTAGGTCTAGCAATCAGCCCCAGCATTTT
.,TRBV28,.,TRBJ2-7,CASSLGSGTRGEQYF,TGTGCCAGCAGTTTGGGGAGCGGGACCAGGGGCGAGCAGTACTTC
.,TRBV28,.,TRBJ2-2,CASSAPGGGGELFF,TGTGCCAGCAGTGCCCCGGGGGGCGGCGGGGAGCTGTTTTTT
TRBD1,TRBV11-2,.,TRBJ1-5,CASSRIRDSPVVQPQHF,TGTGCCAGCAGCCGAATTCGGGACAGCCCTGTGGTTCAGCCCCAGCATTTT
TRBD1,TRBV27,few,TRBJ1-1,CASRWGQGEAFF,TGTGCCAGCAGGTGGGGACAGGGGGAAGCTTTCTTT
.,TRBV5-3,few,TRBJ1-2,CARTRRGAGGYTF,TGTGCCAGAACCAGGAGGGGCGCGGGCGGCTACACCTTC
TRBD2,TRBV6-6,.,TRBJ2-7,CASSDIGEGRSEQYF,TGTGCCAGCAGCGACATAGGGGAGGGGAGGTCAGAGCAGTACTTC
.,TRBV28,.,TRBJ1-2,CASTKEGSLLYGYTF,TGTGCCAGCACTAAGGAGGGTTCTTTGCTTTATGGCTACACCTTC
TRBD1,TRBV11-2,.,TRBJ2-7,CASSVNRGLALEQYF,TGTGCCAGCAGCGTTAACAGGGGTTTAGCGCTCGAGCAGTACTTC
.,TRBV7-2,.,TRBJ1-1,CASSARGGRTEAFF,TGTGCCAGCAGCGCGCGCGGGGGGAGGACTGAAGCTTTCTTT
.,TRBV28,.,TRBJ2-2,CASSLVYRTGELFF,TGTGCCAGCAGTTTAGTATACCGCACCGGGGAGCTGTTTTTT
.,TRBV9,once,TRBJ2-3,CASSVLRDTDTQYF,TGTGCCAGCAGCGTACTTAGGGACACAGATACGCAGTATTTT